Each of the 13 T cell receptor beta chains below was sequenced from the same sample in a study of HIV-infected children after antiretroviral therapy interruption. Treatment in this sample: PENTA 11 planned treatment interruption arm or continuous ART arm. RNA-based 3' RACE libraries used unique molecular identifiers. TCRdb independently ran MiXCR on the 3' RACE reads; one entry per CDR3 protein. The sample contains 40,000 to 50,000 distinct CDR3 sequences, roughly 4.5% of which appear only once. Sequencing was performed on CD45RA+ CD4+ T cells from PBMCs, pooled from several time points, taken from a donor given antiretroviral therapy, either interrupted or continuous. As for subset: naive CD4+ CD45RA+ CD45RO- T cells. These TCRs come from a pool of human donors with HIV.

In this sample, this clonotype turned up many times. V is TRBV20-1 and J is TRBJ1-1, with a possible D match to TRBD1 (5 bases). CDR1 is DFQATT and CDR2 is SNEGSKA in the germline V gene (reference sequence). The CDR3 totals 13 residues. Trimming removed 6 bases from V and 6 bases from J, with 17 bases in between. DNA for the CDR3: TGCAGTGCCTTAAGCGGGGCTCAGCCTGAAGCTTTCTTT. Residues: CSALSGAQPEAFF.

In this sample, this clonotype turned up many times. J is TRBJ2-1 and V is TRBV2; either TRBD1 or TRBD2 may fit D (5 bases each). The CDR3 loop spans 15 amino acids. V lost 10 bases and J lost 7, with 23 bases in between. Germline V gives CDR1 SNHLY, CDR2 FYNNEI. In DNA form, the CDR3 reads TGTGCCATTAACCCGGGGCCCAGGGTTGAGAATGAGCAGTTCTTC. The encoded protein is CAINPGPRVENEQFF.

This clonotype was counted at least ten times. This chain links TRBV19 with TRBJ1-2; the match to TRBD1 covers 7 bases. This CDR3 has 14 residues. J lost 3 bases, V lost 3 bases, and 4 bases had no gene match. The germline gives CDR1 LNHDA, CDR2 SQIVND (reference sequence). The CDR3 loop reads CASSIFGTDYGYTF. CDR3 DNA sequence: TGTGCCAGTAGTATCTTCGGGACAGACTATGGCTACACCTTC.

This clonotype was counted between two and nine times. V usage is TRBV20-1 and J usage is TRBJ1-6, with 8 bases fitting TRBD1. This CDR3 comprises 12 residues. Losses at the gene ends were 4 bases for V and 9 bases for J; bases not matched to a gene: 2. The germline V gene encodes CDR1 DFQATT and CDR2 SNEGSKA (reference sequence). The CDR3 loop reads CSAKDRASPLHF. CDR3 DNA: TGCAGTGCTAAGGACAGGGCTTCACCCCTCCACTTT.

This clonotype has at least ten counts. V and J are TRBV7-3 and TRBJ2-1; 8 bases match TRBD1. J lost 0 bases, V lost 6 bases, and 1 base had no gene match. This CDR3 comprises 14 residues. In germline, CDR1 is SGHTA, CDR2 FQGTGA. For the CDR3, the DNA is TGTGCCAGCAGGGGACAGGCCTCCTACAATGAGCAGTTCTTC. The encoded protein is CASRGQASYNEQFF.

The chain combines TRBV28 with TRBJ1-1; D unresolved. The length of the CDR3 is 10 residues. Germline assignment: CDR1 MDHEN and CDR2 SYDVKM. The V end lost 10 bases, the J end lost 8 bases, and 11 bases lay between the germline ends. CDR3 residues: CATTSPEAFF. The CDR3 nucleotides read TGTGCCACCACCAGCCCGGAAGCTTTCTTT.

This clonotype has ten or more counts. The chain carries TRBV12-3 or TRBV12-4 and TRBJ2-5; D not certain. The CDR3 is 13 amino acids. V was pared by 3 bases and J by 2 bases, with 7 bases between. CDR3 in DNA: TGTGCCAGCAGTTTTTCGGAACAAGAGACCCAGTACTTC. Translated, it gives CASSFSEQETQYF.

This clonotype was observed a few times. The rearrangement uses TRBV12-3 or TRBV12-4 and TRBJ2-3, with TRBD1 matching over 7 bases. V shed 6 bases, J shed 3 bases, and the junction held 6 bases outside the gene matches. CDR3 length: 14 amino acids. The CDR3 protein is CASSRTGRTDTQYF. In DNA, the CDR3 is TGTGCCAGCAGCCGGACAGGTCGGACAGATACGCAGTATTTT.

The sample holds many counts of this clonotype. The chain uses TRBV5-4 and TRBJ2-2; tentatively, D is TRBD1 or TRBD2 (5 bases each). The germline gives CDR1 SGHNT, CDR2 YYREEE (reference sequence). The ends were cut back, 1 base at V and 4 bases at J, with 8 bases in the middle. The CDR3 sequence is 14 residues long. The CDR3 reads CASSLQGTTGELFF. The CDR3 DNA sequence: TGTGCCAGCAGCTTGCAAGGGACCACCGGGGAGCTGTTTTTT.

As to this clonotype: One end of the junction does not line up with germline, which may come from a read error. The CDR3 loop is CASSHGGGSYEQYF. Here the CDR3 DNA reads TGTGCCAGCAGCCACGGGGGGGGCTCCTACGAGCAGTACTTC. The chain is built from TRBV4-1 and TRBJ2-7; 8 nucleotides match TRBD2. This CDR3 spans 14 amino acids. Germline V gene data show CDR1 as MGHRA and CDR2 as YSYEKL.

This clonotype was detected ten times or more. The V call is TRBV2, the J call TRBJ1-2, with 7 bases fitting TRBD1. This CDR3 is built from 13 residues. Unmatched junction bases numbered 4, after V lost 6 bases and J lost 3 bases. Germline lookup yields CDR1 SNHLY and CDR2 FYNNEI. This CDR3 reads CASRWQGDYGYTF. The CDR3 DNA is TGTGCCAGCAGGTGGCAGGGGGACTATGGCTACACCTTC.

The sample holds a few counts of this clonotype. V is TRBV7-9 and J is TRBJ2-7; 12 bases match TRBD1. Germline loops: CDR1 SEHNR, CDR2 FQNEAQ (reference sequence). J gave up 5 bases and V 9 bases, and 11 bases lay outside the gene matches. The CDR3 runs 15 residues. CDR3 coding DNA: TGTGCCAGTCAACCCCGGGACAGGGGGCCCAACGAGCAGTACTTC. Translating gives CASQPRDRGPNEQYF.

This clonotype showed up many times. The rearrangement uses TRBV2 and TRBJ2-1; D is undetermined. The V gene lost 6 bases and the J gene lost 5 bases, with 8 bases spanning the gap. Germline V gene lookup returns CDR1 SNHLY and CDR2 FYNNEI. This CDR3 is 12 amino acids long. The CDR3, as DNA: TGTGCCAGCAGGGCGGACCACAATGAGCAGTTCTTC. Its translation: CASRADHNEQFF.